These 6 T cell receptor beta chains came from one sample sequenced in a study of blood T cell repertoires in COVID-19. Generated by immunoSEQ multiplex PCR, the TCRdb table keeps only in-frame clones and is missing some. The sample lists 150,000 to 200,000 clones; approximately 81% were seen once. Sequenced material: PBMCs or T cells enriched from blood (not recorded which). The receptor source for this set is a woman aged 50 to 65 who had recovered from COVID-19.

The V call is TRBV9, the J call TRBJ1-6, with D possibly TRBD1 on 5 matching bases. The V end lost 2 bases, the J end lost 7 bases, and 25 bases lay between the germline ends. CDR1 SGDLS and CDR2 YYNGEE come from the germline V gene. This CDR3 comprises 19 residues. In DNA form, the CDR3 reads TGTGCCAGCAGCGTGGGGCATGGAGCGTGGGCCAGTTCCAATTCACCCCTCCACTTT. Protein product: CASSVGHGAWASSNSPLHF.

The rearrangement uses TRBV7-9 and TRBJ2-1, with D possibly TRBD1 on 6 matching bases. The CDR3 covers 14 residues. Germline values: CDR1 SEHNR, CDR2 FQNEAQ (reference sequence). V lost 0 bases to trimming and J lost 13 bases, with 16 bases between them. The CDR3 DNA follows: TGTGCCAGCAGCTTAGCGGTGGGCTGGACAGACCAGTTCTTC. The encoded protein is CASSLAVGWTDQFF.

This clone was seen just once. At one end, the junction sequence differs from germline, possibly due to a read error. At the DNA level, this CDR3 is encoded by other sequences in the same sample as well. V is TRBV19 and J is TRBJ1-5; D perhaps matches TRBD1 (5 bases). The germline gives CDR1 LNHDA, CDR2 SQIVND (reference sequence). The CDR3 extends over 13 amino acids. The chain's CDR3 is CASSISGSQPQHF. In nucleotides, the CDR3 is TGTGCCAGCAGTATCTCAGGGTCCCAGCCCCAGCATTTT.

The V call is TRBV5-1, the J call TRBJ2-1; TRBD2 might be the D (5 bases). V was pared by 0 bases and J by 7 bases, with 17 bases between. Germline-derived CDR1 and CDR2 are SGHRS and YFSETQ. The CDR3 spans 16 residues. This CDR3 is CASSLGWGSGDNEQFF. In nucleotides, the CDR3 is TGCGCCAGCAGCTTGGGTTGGGGAAGCGGTGATAATGAGCAGTTCTTC.

V usage is TRBV7-8 and J usage is TRBJ2-7; D is possibly TRBD2 (6 bases). In germline, CDR1 is SGHVS, CDR2 FQNEAQ. V gave up 1 base and J gave up 3 bases, with 10 bases separating them. The CDR3 totals 14 residues. CDR3 amino acids: CASSLDAGIYEQYF. The CDR3 region has the DNA TGTGCCAGCAGCTTAGATGCGGGGATCTACGAGCAGTACTTC.

The rearrangement joins TRBV11-2 to TRBJ2-7; TRBD1 aligns across 8 bases. The CDR3 covers 16 residues. Unmatched junction bases numbered 4, after V lost 0 bases and J lost 0 bases. In germline, CDR1 is SGHAT, CDR2 FQNNGV. The CDR3 region has the DNA TGTGCCAGCAGCTTAGATCTCCAGGGGGCCTCCTACGAGCAGTACTTC. Its translation: CASSLDLQGASYEQYF.